Following are 23 T cell receptor beta chains from one sample sequenced in a study of Ad26.COV2.S vaccination and SARS-CoV-2 variants. Generated by immunoSEQ multiplex PCR, the TCRdb table keeps only in-frame clones and is missing some. Among hundreds of thousands of clones, 80% to 90% were seen once, and the ten largest hold less than 3.5%. The sample's treatment: roughly 18 received Ad26.COV2.S at low or high dose, single or two shots; several received placebo; per-sample allocation not given. The samples date from day 63 after the first vaccine or placebo injection. The sample was peripheral blood, taken in a trial of Ad26.COV2.S vaccine versus placebo. These receptors all stem from a person aged 18 to 59 who received the Ad26.COV2.S COVID-19 vaccine or a placebo.

J is TRBJ2-4 and V is TRBV12-5, with D perhaps matching TRBD2 (5 bases). The CDR3 runs to 16 residues. Germline CDR1 is LGHNT and CDR2 is FRNRAP. Deletions cut 0 bases from V and 8 bases from J, with 17 bases between. CDR3 DNA: TGTGCTAGTGGTTTGGTACCAAGCGGTCCCAGTTACATTCAGTACTTC. Translation gives CASGLVPSGPSYIQYF.

This sequence joins TRBV18 and TRBJ1-3; perhaps TRBD1 as D (5 bases). CDR1 KGHSH and CDR2 LQKENI come from the germline V gene. This CDR3 is built from 13 residues. The V end lost 5 bases, the J end lost 2 bases, and 7 bases lay between the germline ends. DNA of the CDR3: TGTGCCAGCTCAGGGGACGCTGGAAACACCATATATTTT. Encoded protein: CASSGDAGNTIYF. Full variable domain (missing parts from reference TRBV18 and TRBJ1-3): NAGVMQNPRHLVRRRGQEARLRCSPMKGHSHVYWYRQLPEEGLKFMVYLQKENIIDESGMPKERFSAEFPKEGPSILRIQQVVRGDSAAYFCASSGDAGNTIYFGEGSWLTVV.

The chain couples TRBV28 to TRBJ2-7; weak D call: TRBD2 (5 bases). The CDR3 has 12 amino acids. V lost 7 bases to trimming and J lost 4 bases, with 11 bases between them. Germline lookup yields CDR1 MDHEN and CDR2 SYDVKM. CDR3 in amino acids: CASTPGYYEQYF. Here the CDR3 DNA reads TGTGCCAGCACCCCGGGGTATTACGAGCAGTACTTC.

The CDR3 region is CASSFGNTEAFF. CDR3 in DNA: TGCGCCAGCAGTTTCGGGAACACTGAAGCTTTCTTT. V is TRBV10-2 and J is TRBJ1-1, with D hard to call. V was clipped by 5 bases and J by 1 base, with 5 bases between them. CDR3 length: 12 amino acids. CDR1 WSHSY and CDR2 SAAADI come from the germline V gene.

This chain uses TRBV4-1 with TRBJ1-1; D not resolved. The CDR3 is 16 amino acids. Trimming left V 4 bases short and J 1 base short, with 16 bases between. Germline V lookup: CDR1 MGHRA, CDR2 YSYEKL. CDR3 sequence reads: CASSPPGVSGNTEAFF. The CDR3 coding sequence is TGCGCCAGCAGCCCCCCCGGAGTATCGGGGAACACTGAAGCTTTCTTT.

The genes are TRBV7-2 and TRBJ1-1; TRBD1 aligns across 10 bases. The CDR3 contains 16 residues. V trimming: 5 bases; J trimming: 1 base; junction bases outside the gene matches: 7. Germline V gives CDR1 SGHTA, CDR2 FQGNSA. CDR3 in DNA: TGTGCCAGCAGCCAGACAGGGGGCGGGTGGAACACTGAAGCTTTCTTT. Its protein is CASSQTGGGWNTEAFF.

This chain links TRBV30 with TRBJ2-2; D is ambiguous. V was clipped by 3 bases and J by 1 base, with 9 bases between them. The CDR3 consists of 14 residues. Germline CDR1 and CDR2: GTSNPN and SVGIG (reference sequence). For the CDR3, the DNA is TGTGCCTGGAGGGGGTCACAGAACACCGGGGAGCTGTTTTTT. Translating gives CAWRGSQNTGELFF.

The chain carries TRBV5-1 and TRBJ1-3; D uncertain. The germline V gene has CDR1 SGHRS and CDR2 YFSETQ. This CDR3 contains 14 residues. Trimming removed 8 bases at V and 0 bases at J, with 12 bases between. This chain's CDR3 is CARSSTDSGNTIYF. The DNA for the CDR3 is TGCGCCAGATCCTCGACGGACTCTGGAAACACCATATATTTT.

The chain recombines TRBV18 with TRBJ1-2; D possibly corresponds to TRBD1 (5 bases). Trimming pared 6 bases from V and 4 bases from J, leaving 18 bases between. In germline, CDR1 is KGHSH, CDR2 LQKENI. This CDR3 has 15 residues. The CDR3 is CASSREGQVIYGYTF. In DNA, the CDR3 is TGTGCCAGCTCCCGAGAGGGGCAGGTAATCTATGGCTACACCTTC.

The V gene is TRBV27, the J gene TRBJ2-7; 11 bases are shared with TRBD1. The junction had 4 bases not matched to a gene; V was cut back by 6 bases and J by 3 bases. This CDR3 is 14 amino acids long. CDR1 and CDR2 from the germline V gene are MNHEY and SMNVEV (reference sequence). The CDR3: CASRLGTGGYEQYF. As DNA, the CDR3 is TGTGCCAGCAGGTTGGGGACAGGGGGCTACGAGCAGTACTTC.

The V gene is TRBV9, the J gene TRBJ2-5; tentatively, D is TRBD1 or TRBD2 (6 bases each). Between the trimmed V and J ends, which lost 7 bases and 5 bases, there was a span of 9 bases. The germline CDR1 and CDR2 sequences are SGDLS and YYNGEE. This CDR3 has 11 residues. The chain's CDR3 is CASGGGETQYF. DNA of the CDR3: TGTGCCAGCGGAGGGGGGGAGACCCAGTACTTC. Looking up the rest from reference TRBV9 and TRBJ2-5 gives the full variable domain: DSGVTQTPKHLITATGQRVTLRCSPRSGDLSVYWYQQSLDQGLQFLIQYYNGEERAKGNILERFSAQQFPDLHSELNLSSLELGDSALYFCASGGGETQYFGPGTRLLVL.

The gene calls are TRBV7-8 and TRBJ1-1, with D possibly matching TRBD1 (6 bases). The V gene lost 9 bases and the J gene lost 1 base, with 21 bases spanning the gap. The CDR3 length is 16 residues. Germline lookup yields CDR1 SGHVS and CDR2 FQNEAQ. The CDR3, as DNA: TGTGCCAGTTGCGAACAGGGAGGGGCGGCGAACACTGAAGCTTTCTTT. As protein: CASCEQGGAANTEAFF.

The CDR3, as DNA: TGTGCCAGCAGCCCAGAACCGACAGGGCGGCAGCCCCAGCATTTT. Amino acids: CASSPEPTGRQPQHF. This chain connects TRBV9 to TRBJ1-5; 7 bases map to TRBD1. CDR3 length: 15 amino acids. The ends lost 4 bases at V and 7 bases at J; junction bases unmatched: 11. Looked up from germline, CDR1 is SGDLS and CDR2 is YYNGEE. The full variable domain, rest sourced from reference TRBV9 and TRBJ1-5, is DSGVTQTPKHLITATGQRVTLRCSPRSGDLSVYWYQQSLDQGLQFLIQYYNGEERAKGNILERFSAQQFPDLHSELNLSSLELGDSALYFCASSPEPTGRQPQHFGDGTRLSIL.

This clone has only one observation. The chain couples TRBV5-6 to TRBJ1-2; possibly TRBD1 for D (5 bases). V was clipped by 2 bases and J by 7 bases, with 21 bases between them. Germline CDR1 SGHDT, CDR2 YYEEEE. This CDR3 contains 16 residues. This chain's CDR3 is CASSFPGGASGAGYTF. The CDR3 DNA follows: TGTGCCAGCAGCTTCCCAGGAGGGGCTTCCGGGGCTGGCTACACCTTC.

The chain is built from TRBV27 and TRBJ2-3; TRBD2 matches at 16 bases. The germline V gene encodes CDR1 MNHEY and CDR2 SMNVEV (reference sequence). The CDR3 extends over 18 amino acids. Trimming removed 6 bases from V and 1 base from J; junction bases left unmatched: 7. The CDR3 DNA is TGTGCCAGCAGCCCCGGGACTAGCGGGAGGGGGCGCACAGATACGCAGTATTTT. Protein sequence: CASSPGTSGRGRTDTQYF.

The rearrangement links TRBV18 to TRBJ2-7, with 11 positions matching TRBD2. V gave up 2 bases and J gave up 4 bases; unmatched junction bases: 1. The CDR3 is made up of 14 amino acids. CDR1 and CDR2 (germline): KGHSH, LQKENI. CDR3 region: CASSPTSGSYEQYF. The CDR3 bases are TGTGCCAGCTCACCAACTAGCGGGAGTTACGAGCAGTACTTC.

This chain connects TRBV5-1 to TRBJ1-6; D not certain. Germline V gene sequence: CDR1 SGHRS, CDR2 YFSETQ. The CDR3 consists of 13 residues. Trimming removed 6 bases at V and 7 bases at J, with 11 bases between. CDR3 bases: TGCGCCAGCAATGATGGTGGGAATTCACCCCTCCACTTT. This encodes CASNDGGNSPLHF.

The chain links TRBV20-1 to TRBJ2-7; D not certain. The germline V gene has CDR1 DFQATT and CDR2 SNEGSKA (reference sequence). The V and J ends lost 5 bases and 1 base respectively, with 6 bases between them. This CDR3 comprises 11 residues. The CDR3 DNA reads TGCAGTGCTCAGAAATCCTACGAGCAGTACTTC. This encodes CSAQKSYEQYF.

This chain uses TRBV5-1 with TRBJ1-1; maybe TRBD1 (5 bases). Trimming left V 3 bases short and J 4 bases short, with 16 bases between. Germline V CDR1 and CDR2: SGHRS, YFSETQ. CDR3 length: 15 residues. The CDR3 nucleotides read TGCGCCAGCAGCTCGGGACTTTTTGGGGGCACTGAAGCTTTCTTT. Amino acids: CASSSGLFGGTEAFF.

This rearrangement joins TRBV12-3 or TRBV12-4 to TRBJ2-7, with a weak D call TRBD1 (7 bases). The CDR3 loop spans 13 amino acids. Trimming took off 4 bases at V and 3 bases at J, with 10 bases between the two ends. The CDR3 DNA follows: TGTGCCAGCAGTTGGCGGGACAGCTACGAGCAGTACTTC. Amino acids: CASSWRDSYEQYF.

The chain has TRBV7-8 and TRBJ2-7; D perhaps matches TRBD2 (7 bases). The germline CDR1 and CDR2 sequences are SGHVS and FQNEAQ. The V end was cut by 3 bases, the J end by 2 bases, with 11 bases between. The CDR3 runs to 14 residues. The CDR3 here is CASSLLRGPYEQYF. The CDR3 DNA reads as TGTGCCAGCAGCTTGTTGCGGGGGCCCTACGAGCAGTACTTC.

This chain joins TRBV5-5 and TRBJ1-3; D unclear. This CDR3 region has 12 residues. Looked up from germline, CDR1 is SGHKS and CDR2 is YYEKEE (reference sequence). The V gene lost 1 base and the J gene lost 4 bases, with 3 bases spanning the gap. CDR3 sequence (DNA): TGTGCCAGCAGCTTGAAGGGAAACACCATATATTTT. It encodes CASSLKGNTIYF.

The V and J genes are TRBV19 and TRBJ1-1; D remains ambiguous. Trimming cost V 2 bases and J 5 bases, with 6 bases left between them. The CDR3 sequence is 12 residues long. Germline CDR1 and CDR2: LNHDA and SQIVND (reference sequence). The CDR3 DNA follows: TGTGCCAGTAGTATAAGCCGGACTGAAGCTTTCTTT. It is translated as CASSISRTEAFF. The whole variable domain, filled in from reference TRBV19 and TRBJ1-1, reads DGGITQSPKYLFRKEGQNVTLSCEQNLNHDAMYWYRQDPGQGLRLIYYSQIVNDFQKGDIAEGYSVSREKKESFPLTVTSAQKNPTAFYLCASSISRTEAFFGQGTRLTVV.